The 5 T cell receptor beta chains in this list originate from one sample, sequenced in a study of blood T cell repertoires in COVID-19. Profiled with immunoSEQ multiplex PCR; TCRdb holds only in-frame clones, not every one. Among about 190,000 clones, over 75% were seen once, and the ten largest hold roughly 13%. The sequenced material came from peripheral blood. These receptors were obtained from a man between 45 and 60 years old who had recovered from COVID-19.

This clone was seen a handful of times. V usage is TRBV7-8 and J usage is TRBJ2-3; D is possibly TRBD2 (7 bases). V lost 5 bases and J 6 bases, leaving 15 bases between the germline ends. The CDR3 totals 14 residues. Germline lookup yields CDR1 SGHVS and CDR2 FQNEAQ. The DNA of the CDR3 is TGTGCCAGCAGCCAGCGAGGGGGGGATGATACGCAGTATTTT. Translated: CASSQRGGDDTQYF.

CDR3 loop: CASSFRGLGGYTF. In DNA, the CDR3 is TGTGCCAGCAGTTTCAGGGGGCTGGGCGGCTACACCTTC. The genes are TRBV28 and TRBJ1-2, with 8 bases matching TRBD1. After removal of 3 bases from V and 8 bases from J, the junction contained 5 bases not matched to a gene. CDR3 length: 13 residues. Per germline, CDR1 MDHEN and CDR2 SYDVKM.

The CDR3 DNA is TGCGCCAGCAGCCAAACGACTAGCGAAGAGACCCAGTACTTC. This codes for CASSQTTSEETQYF. V is TRBV4-3 and J is TRBJ2-5; 8 bases align to TRBD2. Germline assignment: CDR1 LGHNA and CDR2 YSLEER. V shed 2 bases, J shed 3 bases, and the junction held 2 bases outside the gene matches. The CDR3 runs to 14 residues.

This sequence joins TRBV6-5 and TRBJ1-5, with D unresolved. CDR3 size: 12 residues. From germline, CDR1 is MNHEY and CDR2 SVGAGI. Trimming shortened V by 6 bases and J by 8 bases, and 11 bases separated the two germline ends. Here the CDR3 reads CASRLLKEPQHF. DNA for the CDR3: TGTGCCAGCAGACTACTGAAGGAGCCCCAGCATTTT.

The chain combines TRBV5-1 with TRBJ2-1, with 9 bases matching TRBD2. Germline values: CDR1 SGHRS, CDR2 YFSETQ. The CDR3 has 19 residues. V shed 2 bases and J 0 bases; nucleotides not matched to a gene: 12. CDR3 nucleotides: TGCGCCAGCAGCTTCCACCCCGGGACTAGCAGACGCTCCTACAATGAGCAGTTCTTC. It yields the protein CASSFHPGTSRRSYNEQFF.